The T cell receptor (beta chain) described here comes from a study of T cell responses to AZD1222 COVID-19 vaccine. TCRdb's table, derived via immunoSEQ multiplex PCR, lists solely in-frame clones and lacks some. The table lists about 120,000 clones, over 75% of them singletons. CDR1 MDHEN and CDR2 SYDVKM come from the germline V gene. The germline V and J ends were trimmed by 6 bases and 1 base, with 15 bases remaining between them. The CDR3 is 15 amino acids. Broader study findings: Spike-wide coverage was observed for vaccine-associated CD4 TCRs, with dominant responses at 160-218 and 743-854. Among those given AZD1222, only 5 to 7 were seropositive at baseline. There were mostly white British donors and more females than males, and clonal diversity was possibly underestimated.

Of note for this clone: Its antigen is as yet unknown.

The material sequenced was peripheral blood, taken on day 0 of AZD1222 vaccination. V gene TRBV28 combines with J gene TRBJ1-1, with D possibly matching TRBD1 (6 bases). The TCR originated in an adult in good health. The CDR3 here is CASSSNRAKNTEAFF. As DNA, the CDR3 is TGTGCCAGCAGCTCGAACAGGGCTAAGAACACTGAAGCTTTCTTT.